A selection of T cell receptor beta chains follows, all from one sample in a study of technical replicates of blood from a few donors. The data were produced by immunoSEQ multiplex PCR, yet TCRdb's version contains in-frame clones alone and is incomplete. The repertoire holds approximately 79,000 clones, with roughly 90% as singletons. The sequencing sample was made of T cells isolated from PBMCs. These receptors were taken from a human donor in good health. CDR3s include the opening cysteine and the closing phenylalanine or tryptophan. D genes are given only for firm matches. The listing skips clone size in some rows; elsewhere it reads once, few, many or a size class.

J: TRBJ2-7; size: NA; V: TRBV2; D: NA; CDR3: CASFGTTYEQYF; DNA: TGTGCCAGCTTTGGCACGACCTACGAGCAGTACTTC
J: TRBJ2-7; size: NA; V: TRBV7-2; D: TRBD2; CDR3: CASSSSGLAGPKSSYEQYF; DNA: TGTGCCAGCAGCTCCTCGGGACTAGCGGGACCAAAAAGCTCCTACGAGCAGTACTTC
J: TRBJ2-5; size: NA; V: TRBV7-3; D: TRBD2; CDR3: CASSPTGLAGEETQYF; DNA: TGTGCCAGCAGCCCGACAGGACTAGCGGGAGAAGAGACCCAGTACTTC
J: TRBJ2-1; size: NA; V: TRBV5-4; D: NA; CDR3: CASSLDAGSSYNEQFF; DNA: TGTGCCAGCAGCTTGGATGCGGGCAGCTCCTACAATGAGCAGTTCTTC
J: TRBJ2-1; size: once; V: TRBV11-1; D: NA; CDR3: CASSLPTGTGYNEQFF; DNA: TGTGCCAGCAGCTTACCCACCGGGACTGGGTACAATGAGCAGTTCTTC
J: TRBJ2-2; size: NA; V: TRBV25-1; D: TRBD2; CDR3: CASSLRLAGNTGELFF; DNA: TGTGCCAGCAGTCTCCGACTAGCGGGAAACACCGGGGAGCTGTTTTTT
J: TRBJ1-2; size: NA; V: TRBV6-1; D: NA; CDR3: CASSEAFGPNYGYTF; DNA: TGTGCCAGCAGTGAAGCGTTTGGCCCCAACTATGGCTACACCTTC
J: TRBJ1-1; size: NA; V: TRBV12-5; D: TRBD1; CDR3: CASGLVASGTGYMNTEAFF; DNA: TGTGCTAGTGGTTTGGTGGCTTCCGGGACAGGGTATATGAACACTGAAGCTTTCTTT
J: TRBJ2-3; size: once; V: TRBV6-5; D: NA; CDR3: CASFRAASTDTQYF; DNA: TGTGCCAGCTTCCGAGCGGCTAGCACAGATACGCAGTATTTT
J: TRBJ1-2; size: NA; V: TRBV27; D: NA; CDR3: CASSLSGGRGYTF; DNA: TGTGCCAGCAGTTTGAGCGGGGGAAGAGGCTACACCTTC
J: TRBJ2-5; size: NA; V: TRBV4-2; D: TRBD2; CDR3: CASSQVISGSLQETQYF; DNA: TGTGCCAGCAGCCAAGTGATTAGCGGGAGTTTACAAGAGACCCAGTACTTC
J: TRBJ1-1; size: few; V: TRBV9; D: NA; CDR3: CASRRGDMNTEAFF; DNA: TGTGCCAGCCGCAGGGGCGATATGAACACTGAAGCTTTCTTT
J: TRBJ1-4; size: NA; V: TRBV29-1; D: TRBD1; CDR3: CSAWDRHSEKLFF; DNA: TGCAGCGCCTGGGACAGACATAGTGAAAAACTGTTTTTT
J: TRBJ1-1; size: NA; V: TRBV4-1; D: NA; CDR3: CASKRGGTEAFF; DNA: TGCGCCAGCAAGAGGGGAGGAACTGAAGCTTTCTTT
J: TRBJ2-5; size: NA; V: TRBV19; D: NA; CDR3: CASSEAVQETQYF; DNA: TGTGCCTCCTCCGAAGCGGTCCAAGAGACCCAGTACTTC
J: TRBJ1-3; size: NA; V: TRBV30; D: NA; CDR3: CAWSVRGAPSSGNTIYF; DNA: TGTGCCTGGAGTGTACGGGGGGCCCCGAGCTCTGGAAACACCATATATTTT
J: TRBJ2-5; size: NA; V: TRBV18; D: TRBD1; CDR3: CASSPPSGQVVGLTQYF; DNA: TGTGCCAGCTCACCACCGAGTGGACAGGTCGTAGGTTTGACCCAGTACTTC
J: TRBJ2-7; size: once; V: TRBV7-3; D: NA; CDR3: CASSLTATYEQYF; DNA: TGTGCCAGCAGCCTTACTGCTACCTACGAGCAGTACTTC
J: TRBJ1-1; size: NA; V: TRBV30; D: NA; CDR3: CAWSSDSPTEAFF; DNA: TGTGCCTGGAGTTCGGACAGCCCCACTGAAGCTTTCTTT
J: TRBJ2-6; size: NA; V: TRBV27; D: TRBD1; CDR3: CASAGQGIRSGANVLTF; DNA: TGTGCCAGCGCGGGACAGGGTATACGATCTGGGGCCAACGTCCTGACTTTC
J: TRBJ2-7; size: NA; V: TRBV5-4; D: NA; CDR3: CASSLEQGQINEQYF; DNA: TGTGCCAGCAGCTTGGAACAGGGTCAAATTAACGAGCAGTACTTC
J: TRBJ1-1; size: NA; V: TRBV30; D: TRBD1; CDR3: CAWSWGQVLNTEAFF; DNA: TGTGCCTGGAGTTGGGGACAGGTCCTGAACACTGAAGCTTTCTTT
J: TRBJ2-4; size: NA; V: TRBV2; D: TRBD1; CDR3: CASREQGLAKNIQYF; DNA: TGTGCCAGCAGGGAACAGGGGTTAGCCAAAAACATTCAGTACTTC
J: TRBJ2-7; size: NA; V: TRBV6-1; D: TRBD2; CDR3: CASSDPGLAGAGEQYF; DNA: TGTGCCAGCAGTGATCCGGGACTAGCGGGAGCGGGAGAGCAGTACTTC
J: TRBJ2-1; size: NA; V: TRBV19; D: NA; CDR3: CASTYGLRFNNEQFF; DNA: TGTGCCAGTACCTATGGACTTCGGTTCAACAATGAGCAGTTCTTC
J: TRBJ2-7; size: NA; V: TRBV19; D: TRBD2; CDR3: CASSRASGNEQYF; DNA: TGTGCCAGTAGTCGGGCTAGCGGGAACGAGCAGTACTTC
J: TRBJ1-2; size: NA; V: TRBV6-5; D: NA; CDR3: CASRTGANYGYTF; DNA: TGTGCCAGCAGAACGGGAGCTAACTATGGCTACACCTTC
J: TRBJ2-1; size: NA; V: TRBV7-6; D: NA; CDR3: CASSRPGGGEQFF; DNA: TGTGCCAGCAGCCGGCCTGGGGGAGGAGAGCAGTTCTTC
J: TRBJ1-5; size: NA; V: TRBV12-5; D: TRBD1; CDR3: CASGLAPSGTGYLNQPQHF; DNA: TGTGCTAGTGGTTTGGCACCATCCGGGACAGGCTATCTCAATCAGCCCCAGCATTTT